This TCR beta chain was retrieved from a study of spatial heterogeneity in lung cancer. The CDR3 contains 15 residues. Germline CDR1 and CDR2: LGHNA and YSLEER. The V end lost 0 bases, the J end lost 2 bases, and 7 bases lay between the germline ends. This clonotype has a handful of counts. TCRdb re-called the 5' RACE reads through MiXCR, storing one row per CDR3 protein. Of about 92,000 distinct CDR3 sequences in the sample, roughly 12% are singletons; the top ten hold about 38%. Time point denoted: sample taken at primary tumor resection. Unsorted whole RNA samples from tumor, nontumor lung or frozen PBMC were sequenced.

V is TRBV4-3 and J is TRBJ2-2; D may be TRBD1 or TRBD2 (5 bases each). This receptor was obtained from a male donor with early-stage non-small cell lung cancer. This specimen was PBMCs, taken at surgery. In nucleotides, the CDR3 is TGCGCCAGCAGCCAAGATGGGGACAACACCGGGGAGCTGTTTTTT. This codes for CASSQDGDNTGELFF.